Below, one TCR beta chain is given with its context. The antigen is undetermined. The V end lost 5 bases, the J end lost 6 bases, and 20 bases lay between the germline ends. The CDR3 has 16 residues. This entry is derived from a study of blood T cells in healthy people across ages. Whole-study findings and limits: Older individuals had lower TCR beta diversity per million T cells (the decline was roughly linear).

Peripheral blood from each donor was collected in a volume of 9.5 to 10 milliliters. Together with a sample-barcoded 5' primer, a J-beta primer mix was included in a second PCR lasting about 6 to 11 cycles. A template-switch adaptor that had 12 random nucleotides put a tag on each cDNA molecule. TCRdb independently ran MiXCR on the 5' RACE reads; one entry per CDR3 protein. The repertoire has around 990,000 distinct CDR3 sequences, less than 45% of them found once; the top ten carry under 15%. The source material was blood. This chain links TRBV12-3 or TRBV12-4 with TRBJ2-1, with unresolved D. This clonotype was obtained from a man younger than 35 in good health. Here the CDR3 reads CASSPPRLGSGNEQFF. CDR3 DNA: TGTGCCAGCAGTCCACCACGGTTGGGGTCGGGCAATGAGCAGTTCTTC.